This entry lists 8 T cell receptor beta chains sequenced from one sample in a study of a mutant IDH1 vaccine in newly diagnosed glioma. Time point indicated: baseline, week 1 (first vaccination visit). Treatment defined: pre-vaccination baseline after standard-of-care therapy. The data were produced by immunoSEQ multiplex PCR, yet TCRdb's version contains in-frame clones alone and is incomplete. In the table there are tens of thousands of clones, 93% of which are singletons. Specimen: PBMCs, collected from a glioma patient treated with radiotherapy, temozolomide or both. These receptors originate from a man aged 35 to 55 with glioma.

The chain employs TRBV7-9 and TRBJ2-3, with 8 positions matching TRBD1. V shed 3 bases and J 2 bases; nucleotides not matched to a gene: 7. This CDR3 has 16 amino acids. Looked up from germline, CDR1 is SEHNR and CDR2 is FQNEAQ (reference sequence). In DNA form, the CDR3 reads TGTGCCAGCAGCTTGGAACGGGACAGGTTCACAGATACGCAGTATTTT. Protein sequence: CASSLERDRFTDTQYF.

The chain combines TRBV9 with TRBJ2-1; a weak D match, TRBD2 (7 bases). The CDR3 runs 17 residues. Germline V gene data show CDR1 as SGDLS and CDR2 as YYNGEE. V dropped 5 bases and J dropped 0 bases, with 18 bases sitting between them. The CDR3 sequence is CASSRGEGWGSYNEQFF. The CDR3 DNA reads TGTGCCAGCAGTAGGGGGGAGGGTTGGGGCTCCTACAATGAGCAGTTCTTC.

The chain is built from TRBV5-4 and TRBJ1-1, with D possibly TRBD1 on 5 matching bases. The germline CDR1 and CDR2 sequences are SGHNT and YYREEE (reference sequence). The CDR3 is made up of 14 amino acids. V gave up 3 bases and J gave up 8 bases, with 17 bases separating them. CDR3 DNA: TGTGCCAGCAGCTCGGGGGGAAGGCATTACGAAGCTTTCTTT. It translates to CASSSGGRHYEAFF.

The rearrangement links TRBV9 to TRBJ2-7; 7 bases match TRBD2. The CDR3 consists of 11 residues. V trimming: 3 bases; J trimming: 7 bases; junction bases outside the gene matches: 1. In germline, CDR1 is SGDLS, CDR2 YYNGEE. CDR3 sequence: CASSAGGEQYF. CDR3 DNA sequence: TGTGCCAGCAGCGCGGGGGGAGAGCAGTACTTC.

This CDR3 is CAWTLGQGNSPLHF. DNA for the CDR3: TGTGCCTGGACCCTAGGACAGGGGAATTCACCCCTCCACTTT. The chain uses TRBV30 and TRBJ1-6, with 9 bases lining up with TRBD1. The CDR3 sequence is 14 residues long. Germline V gene lookup returns CDR1 GTSNPN and CDR2 SVGIG (reference sequence). The ends lost 4 bases at V and 7 bases at J; junction bases unmatched: 5. Full variable domain (remainder filled in from reference TRBV30 and TRBJ1-6): SQTIHQWPATLVQPVGSPLSLECTVEGTSNPNLYWYRQAAGRGLQLLFYSVGIGQISSEVPQNLSASRPQDRQFILSSKKLLLSDSGFYLCAWTLGQGNSPLHFGNGTRLTVT.

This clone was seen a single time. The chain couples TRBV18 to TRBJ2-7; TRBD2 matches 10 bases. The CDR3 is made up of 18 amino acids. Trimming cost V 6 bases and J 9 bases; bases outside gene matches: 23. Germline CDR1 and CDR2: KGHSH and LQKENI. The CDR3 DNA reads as TGTGCCAGCTCGCCCAACGTTGCTGAGGGACTAGCGAAAAGGAGGCAGTACTTC. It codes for CASSPNVAEGLAKRRQYF.

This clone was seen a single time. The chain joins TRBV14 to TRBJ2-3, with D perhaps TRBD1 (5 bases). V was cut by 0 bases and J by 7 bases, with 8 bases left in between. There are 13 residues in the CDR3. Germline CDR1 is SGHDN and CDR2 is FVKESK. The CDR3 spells CASSQDRGNTQYF. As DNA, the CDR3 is TGTGCCAGCAGCCAAGATAGGGGAAATACGCAGTATTTT.

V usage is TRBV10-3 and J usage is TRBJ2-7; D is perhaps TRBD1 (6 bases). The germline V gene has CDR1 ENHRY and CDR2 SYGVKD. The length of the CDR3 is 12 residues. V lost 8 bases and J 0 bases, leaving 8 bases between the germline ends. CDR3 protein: CAIRDTSYEQYF. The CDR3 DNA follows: TGTGCCATCCGGGACACCTCCTACGAGCAGTACTTC.